This T cell receptor beta chain was recorded in a study of T cells after posttransplantation cyclophosphamide. Germline lookup yields CDR1 SGHRS and CDR2 YFSETQ. V was cut by 4 bases and J by 7 bases, with 21 bases left in between. The CDR3 has 16 residues. Measured with immunoSEQ multiplex PCR; TCRdb has only the in-frame clones, and not every one. Found here are 6,500 to 7,000 clones, over 65% of them singletons; the top ten hold approximately 22%. Treatment was busulfan-fludarabine conditioning, a marrow graft, and cyclophosphamide on days +3 and +4. The sample was PBMCs, taken after allogeneic stem cell transplant with posttransplant cyclophosphamide. This receptor was taken from a female patient aged 45-60 years who received an allogeneic stem cell transplant from a related donor, was CMV-positive, and had no GVHD. The graft donor may have contributed some T cells. The gene calls are TRBV5-1 and TRBJ2-1, with TRBD1 as a possible D gene (5 bases). CDR3 region: CASSPPIQGLGNEQFF. The CDR3, as DNA: TGCGCCAGCAGCCCCCCTATCCAGGGATTGGGGAATGAGCAGTTCTTC.